Presented here are 30 T cell receptor beta chains from one specimen sequenced in a study of T-cell memory formation after mild COVID-19. Via MiXCR, TCRdb re-called the 5' RACE reads, giving one row per CDR3 protein. The top ten clones hold 9% to 15% of a sample with roughly 450,000 distinct CDR3 sequences, roughly 18% of them seen once. The sample taken for sequencing was PBMCs or a T cell subset sorted from them (not recorded which). The source of these receptors is an adult woman who had mild COVID-19 (a few samples of this study predate the infection). Cell type and time point are not known.

The chain uses TRBV20-1 and TRBJ2-7; 11 nucleotides line up with TRBD2. CDR1 and CDR2 from the germline V gene are DFQATT and SNEGSKA (reference sequence). This CDR3 has 15 amino acids. V lost 5 bases to trimming and J lost 2 bases; unmatched junction nucleotides: 8. The CDR3 region is CSAPPLAGATYEQYF. DNA of the CDR3: TGCAGTGCTCCCCCACTAGCGGGAGCCACCTACGAGCAGTACTTC.

Only a few counts were recorded for this clonotype. V and J are TRBV18 and TRBJ2-2, with 9 nucleotides matching TRBD1. V lost 5 bases, J lost 8 bases, and 9 bases stayed unmatched. This CDR3 is 15 amino acids long. The V gene's germline CDR1 is KGHSH and CDR2 LQKENI. CDR3 region: CASSFGTGSSGELFF. The CDR3 nucleotides are TGTGCCAGCTCATTCGGGACAGGGTCGTCGGGGGAGCTGTTTTTT. Using reference TRBV18 and TRBJ2-2 for the parts outside the CDR3, the full variable domain is NAGVMQNPRHLVRRRGQEARLRCSPMKGHSHVYWYRQLPEEGLKFMVYLQKENIIDESGMPKERFSAEFPKEGPSILRIQQVVRGDSAAYFCASSFGTGSSGELFFGEGSRLTVL.

The chain joins TRBV4-3 to TRBJ1-1, with D perhaps TRBD1 (5 bases). Germline V lookup: CDR1 LGHNA, CDR2 YSLEER. This CDR3 is built from 16 residues. V was clipped by 3 bases and J by 0 bases, with 14 bases between them. CDR3 sequence: CASSQGTGTLNTEAFF. CDR3 DNA sequence: TGCGCCAGCAGCCAGGGTACCGGGACTTTGAACACTGAAGCTTTCTTT.

This clonotype came up a few times. The V gene is TRBV5-6, the J gene TRBJ2-2, with 8 bases identical to TRBD2. The germline V gene has CDR1 SGHDT and CDR2 YYEEEE. This CDR3 is built from 14 residues. V trimming: 2 bases; J trimming: 6 bases; junction bases outside the gene matches: 3. The CDR3 spells CASSFAGGAGELFF. The DNA of the CDR3 is TGTGCCAGCAGCTTCGCGGGAGGAGCCGGGGAGCTGTTTTTT.

This clonotype was observed a handful of times. The V and J genes are TRBV7-8 and TRBJ2-5; TRBD2 aligns across 8 bases. The V and J ends lost 5 bases and 5 bases, in that order; junction bases with no gene match: 16. The length of the CDR3 is 17 residues. Germline CDR1 SGHVS, CDR2 FQNEAQ. The CDR3 region is CASSITTPRGGSETQYF. The CDR3 coding sequence is TGTGCCAGCAGCATAACAACCCCCCGGGGGGGTTCGGAGACCCAGTACTTC.

V and J are TRBV20-1 and TRBJ2-3; D unresolved. The CDR3 length is 15 residues. V lost 0 bases to trimming and J lost 0 bases, with 10 bases between them. Germline CDR1 and CDR2: DFQATT and SNEGSKA (reference sequence). The CDR3 loop reads CSARDQQESTDTQYF. The DNA of the CDR3 is TGCAGTGCTAGAGATCAGCAGGAAAGCACAGATACGCAGTATTTT.

The rearrangement links TRBV12-3 or TRBV12-4 to TRBJ1-5, with 7 bases identical to TRBD1. Trimming at V came to 4 bases and at J to 2 bases, leaving 17 bases not matched to a gene. This CDR3 is 19 amino acids long. This chain's CDR3 is CASSYDRGGGGAGNQPQHF. The DNA of the CDR3 is TGTGCCAGCAGTTATGATAGGGGCGGAGGGGGCGCCGGCAATCAGCCCCAGCATTTT.

This clonotype was found many times. This chain connects TRBV5-1 to TRBJ1-2; D not resolved. With 1 base removed from V and 0 bases from J, the gap between germline ends came to 7 bases. Germline V CDR1 and CDR2: SGHRS, YFSETQ. This CDR3 spans 14 amino acids. The CDR3 DNA sequence: TGCGCCAGCAGCTTGTGGGCAGCTAACTATGGCTACACCTTC. It specifies CASSLWAANYGYTF.

The chain couples TRBV29-1 to TRBJ2-2; 10 bases fit TRBD2. The V gene's germline CDR1 is SQVTM and CDR2 ANQGSEA. This CDR3 region has 15 residues. After removal of 4 bases from V and 8 bases from J, the junction contained 10 bases not matched to a gene. In nucleotides, the CDR3 is TGCAGCGTTGGAAAAGCGGGAGGGCCGGCTGGGGAGCTGTTTTTT. Its protein product is CSVGKAGGPAGELFF.

This rearrangement joins TRBV5-1 to TRBJ1-5; 7 bases align to TRBD1. After removal of 3 bases from V and 4 bases from J, the junction contained 7 bases not matched to a gene. The CDR3 runs 15 residues. Germline-derived CDR1 and CDR2 are SGHRS and YFSETQ. The CDR3 sequence is CASSSEGADNQPQHF. The CDR3 region has the DNA TGCGCCAGCAGCTCGGAGGGGGCGGATAATCAGCCCCAGCATTTT.

The chain combines TRBV2 with TRBJ1-4; D call uncertain. Germline V lookup: CDR1 SNHLY, CDR2 FYNNEI. This CDR3 is 12 amino acids long. V lost 7 bases and J lost 10, with 13 bases in between. The CDR3 DNA sequence: TGTGCCAGCACTACGGACGCCCCAAAACTGTTTTTT. Translated: CASTTDAPKLFF.

This clonotype was seen more than once but under ten times. V is TRBV5-1 and J is TRBJ2-3; 7 bases are a match to TRBD2. V was pared by 0 bases and J by 7 bases, with 23 bases of the junction left unmatched. Germline loops: CDR1 SGHRS, CDR2 YFSETQ. The CDR3 loop spans 20 amino acids. The CDR3 loop is CASSLASGWGTSAEVNTQYF. CDR3 coding DNA: TGCGCCAGCAGCTTGGCCTCGGGGTGGGGTACTAGCGCCGAGGTGAATACGCAGTATTTT.

CDR3 coding DNA: TGTGCCAGCACTAAAGGTAGCCAGAGACCCTCCTATGGCTACACCTTC. Encoded protein: CASTKGSQRPSYGYTF. The chain joins TRBV6-1 to TRBJ1-2; D ambiguous. Trimming cost V 7 bases and J 4 bases, with 22 bases left between them. This CDR3 contains 16 residues. Germline V gene data show CDR1 as MNHNS and CDR2 as SASEGT.

This clonotype was counted a few times. The chain links TRBV18 to TRBJ2-7; either TRBD1 or TRBD2 may supply D (5 bases each). Trimming removed 3 bases from V and 2 bases from J, with 14 bases in between. This CDR3 has 15 residues. Germline CDR1 KGHSH, CDR2 LQKENI. The CDR3 sequence: CASSPDRDPTYEQYF. Here the CDR3 DNA reads TGTGCCAGCTCACCGGACCGGGACCCAACCTACGAGCAGTACTTC.

Only a few counts were recorded for this clonotype. The chain carries TRBV3-1 and TRBJ2-5; D may match TRBD1 or TRBD2 (5 bases each). Per the germline V gene, CDR1 is LGHDT and CDR2 is YNNKEL (reference sequence). The CDR3 length is 15 residues. Trimming stripped 4 bases from V and 4 bases from J, with 16 bases between. DNA for the CDR3: TGTGCCAGCAGCCGGACGGGACGAGAGGCAGAGACCCAGTACTTC. Its protein product is CASSRTGREAETQYF.

The genes are TRBV5-4 and TRBJ2-7, with D perhaps assigned TRBD1 or TRBD2 (5 bases each). Germline CDR1 SGHNT, CDR2 YYREEE (reference sequence). V lost 0 bases, J lost 1 base, and 14 bases lay in between. The CDR3 consists of 16 residues. CDR3: CASSLARARGSYEQYF. The CDR3, as DNA: TGTGCCAGCAGCTTGGCCAGGGCCCGAGGGTCCTACGAGCAGTACTTC. The full variable domain, in which reference TRBV5-4 and TRBJ2-7 provide the parts outside the CDR3, is ETGVTQSPTHLIKTRGQQVTLRCSSQSGHNTVSWYQQALGQGPQFIFQYYREEENGRGNFPPRFSGLQFPNYSSELNVNALELDDSALYLCASSLARARGSYEQYFGPGTRLTVT.

This clonotype was seen at least ten times. The chain is built from TRBV12-3 or TRBV12-4 and TRBJ2-4; 8 nucleotides align to TRBD1. CDR3 length: 14 amino acids. The V and J ends lost 6 bases and 7 bases, in that order; junction bases with no gene match: 8. The CDR3 nucleotides are TGTGCCAGCAGCCTGACAGGGGAGGTTAACATTCAGTACTTC. Its protein product is CASSLTGEVNIQYF.

This clonotype was recorded many times. V usage is TRBV12-3 or TRBV12-4 and J usage is TRBJ1-4, with D perhaps TRBD1 (5 bases). This CDR3 contains 15 residues. Trimming removed 7 bases from V and 3 bases from J, with 15 bases in between. CDR3 nucleotides: TGTGCCAGCACCCCCCGAGGGGAGGCTAATGAAAAACTGTTTTTT. Amino acids: CASTPRGEANEKLFF.

V and J are TRBV29-1 and TRBJ1-5, with D perhaps TRBD1 (6 bases). V dropped 2 bases and J dropped 6 bases, with 17 bases sitting between them. This CDR3 spans 15 amino acids. Germline V gives CDR1 SQVTM, CDR2 ANQGSEA. CDR3 sequence: CSVEMMSGVVQPQHF. As DNA, the CDR3 is TGCAGCGTTGAAATGATGTCAGGGGTCGTTCAGCCCCAGCATTTT.

This sequence joins TRBV6-5 and TRBJ2-5; TRBD1 aligns across 8 bases. CDR1 and CDR2 from the germline V gene are MNHEY and SVGAGI. The CDR3 is 15 residues long. With V trimmed by 5 bases and J by 7 bases, 12 bases remained unmatched. The CDR3 nucleotides read TGTGCCAGCAGTACAACCGGGACAGGCCCAGGGACCCAGTACTTC. Its translation is CASSTTGTGPGTQYF.

V usage is TRBV20-1 and J usage is TRBJ2-2, with TRBD2 matching over 7 bases. The V segment lost 6 bases and the J segment 5 bases; nucleotides outside the gene matches: 9. CDR1 and CDR2 from the germline V gene are DFQATT and SNEGSKA (reference sequence). The CDR3 has 14 residues. CDR3 region: CSASREGWTGELFF. For the CDR3, the DNA is TGCAGTGCCTCAAGGGAGGGGTGGACCGGGGAGCTGTTTTTT.

This clonotype was observed at least ten times. The chain recombines TRBV7-2 with TRBJ1-2; D is perhaps TRBD1 (6 bases). The CDR3 length is 15 residues. The germline gives CDR1 SGHTA, CDR2 FQGNSA. The germline V and J ends were trimmed by 5 bases and 3 bases, with 16 bases remaining between them. CDR3 DNA: TGTGCCAGCAGCGCGGGGGACAAGAAGCACTATGGCTACACCTTC. Encoded protein: CASSAGDKKHYGYTF. Drawing the rest from reference TRBV7-2 and TRBJ1-2, the complete variable domain is GAGVSQSPSNKVTEKGKDVELRCDPISGHTALYWYRQSLGQGLEFLIYFQGNSAPDKSGLPSDRFSAERTGGSVSTLTIQRTQQEDSAVYLCASSAGDKKHYGYTFGSGTRLTVV.

This clonotype was picked up a small number of times. The CDR3 DNA is TGCAGTGCTAGAGAGGGCTCCTACGAGCAGTACTTC. It codes for CSAREGSYEQYF. The chain uses TRBV20-1 and TRBJ2-7; D unresolved. The CDR3 is 12 residues long. Germline CDR1 is DFQATT and CDR2 is SNEGSKA (reference sequence). V was clipped by 0 bases and J by 0 bases, with 3 bases between them.

This clonotype was recorded at least ten times. The J gene is TRBJ2-1, the V gene TRBV7-2, with 7 positions matching TRBD2. The CDR3 is 14 amino acids. Trimming removed 5 bases from V and 7 bases from J; junction bases left unmatched: 8. Germline CDR1 SGHTA, CDR2 FQGNSA. The CDR3 spells CASSLRLAGNEQFF. The CDR3 bases are TGTGCCAGCAGCCTCAGACTAGCTGGTAATGAGCAGTTCTTC.

V usage is TRBV20-1 and J usage is TRBJ2-3; tentative D call: TRBD1 (6 bases). Germline lookup yields CDR1 DFQATT and CDR2 SNEGSKA (reference sequence). With 1 base removed from V and 4 bases from J, the gap between germline ends came to 15 bases. The CDR3 has 15 amino acids. CDR3 residues: CSARGWWDTADTQYF. The DNA of the CDR3 is TGCAGTGCTAGAGGATGGTGGGACACCGCAGATACGCAGTATTTT.

This clonotype was picked up a small number of times. The V and J genes are TRBV7-9 and TRBJ2-7, with D possibly called TRBD1 or TRBD2 (5 bases each). In germline, CDR1 is SEHNR, CDR2 FQNEAQ (reference sequence). Trimming shortened V by 11 bases and J by 5 bases, and 13 bases separated the two germline ends. The CDR3 totals 11 residues. The CDR3 sequence: CASGAEDEQYF. The DNA of the CDR3 is TGTGCCTCCGGGGCGGAGGACGAGCAGTACTTC. Full variable domain (remainder filled in from reference TRBV7-9 and TRBJ2-7): DTGVSQNPRHKITKRGQNVTFRCDPISEHNRLYWYRQTLGQGPEFLTYFQNEAQLEKSRLLSDRFSAERPKGSFSTLEIQRTEQGDSAMYLCASGAEDEQYFGPGTRLTVT.

This clonotype was seen a handful of times. The V and J genes are TRBV3-1 and TRBJ2-7; 7 nucleotides align to TRBD2. This CDR3 spans 15 amino acids. With V trimmed by 4 bases and J by 3 bases, 9 bases remained unmatched. Germline-derived CDR1 and CDR2 are LGHDT and YNNKEL (reference sequence). Here the CDR3 DNA reads TGTGCCAGCAGCCTCCCGTCGCGGGGGATCTACGAGCAGTACTTC. This translates into CASSLPSRGIYEQYF.

This clonotype was counted a few times. The V call is TRBV30, the J call TRBJ2-1; 13 positions match TRBD2. J gave up 7 bases and V 2 bases, and 5 bases lay outside the gene matches. The CDR3 runs 15 residues. From germline, CDR1 is GTSNPN and CDR2 SVGIG (reference sequence). This chain's CDR3 is CAWSILAGGRNEQFF. CDR3 nucleotides: TGTGCCTGGAGTATACTAGCGGGAGGGAGGAATGAGCAGTTCTTC.

The chain uses TRBV4-2 and TRBJ2-7; no clear D. Germline V gene lookup returns CDR1 LGHNA and CDR2 YNFKEQ. V was cut by 0 bases and J by 0 bases, with 12 bases left in between. CDR3 size: 16 residues. Written as DNA, the CDR3 is TGTGCCAGCAGCCAAGATGCACCCTCGAGCTCCTACGAGCAGTACTTC. Its protein is CASSQDAPSSSYEQYF.

The chain carries TRBV7-2 and TRBJ1-5; D gene uncertain. Germline V gene sequence: CDR1 SGHTA, CDR2 FQGNSA. CDR3 length: 15 amino acids. Trimming cost V 3 bases and J 3 bases, with 12 bases left between them. CDR3 loop: CASSFEGMDNQPQHF. The CDR3 nucleotides are TGTGCCAGCAGCTTTGAAGGGATGGACAATCAGCCCCAGCATTTT.